Shown below are 15 T cell receptor beta chains from a single sample sequenced in a study of blood T cell repertoires in COVID-19 (dated by TCRdb to between 2020 and 2021). Receptors were amplified or captured by the immunoSEQ multiplex PCR assay. TCRdb took over this immuneACCESS table, retaining in-frame rearrangements with V and J assigned. Such tables are incomplete; in checked studies, under half of the missing clones stem from an unresolved V gene, and the remainder is unexplained. This sample is represented by fewer than 150,000 clones; about 86% of them were singletons. The top ten clonotypes cover 3.5% to 4.5% of the sample. The sample taken for sequencing was peripheral blood. These receptors were collected from a woman aged 35 to 49 with acute or convalescent COVID-19.

This rearrangement joins TRBV5-6 to TRBJ2-5; no clear D gene. The CDR3 has 13 residues. V lost 1 base, J lost 2 bases, and 6 bases lay in between. Germline CDR1 SGHDT, CDR2 YYEEEE. This CDR3 is CASSLWQQETQYF. As DNA, the CDR3 is TGTGCCAGCAGCTTGTGGCAGCAAGAGACCCAGTACTTC.

The chain joins TRBV7-9 to TRBJ2-5; 8 nucleotides match TRBD2. J was trimmed by 4 bases and V by 0 bases; bases with no gene match: 4. The V gene's germline CDR1 is SEHNR and CDR2 FQNEAQ (reference sequence). There are 15 residues in the CDR3. CDR3 nucleotide sequence: TGTGCCAGCAGCTTAGCGCGGGGGGCGGCAGAGACCCAGTACTTC. Its protein product is CASSLARGAAETQYF.

This chain uses TRBV2 with TRBJ1-4; TRBD1 matches 9 bases. The CDR3 totals 15 residues. Germline V gene sequence: CDR1 SNHLY, CDR2 FYNNEI. V was clipped by 3 bases and J by 7 bases; unmatched bases: 6. The DNA for the CDR3 is TGTGCCAGCAGTGATGGGACAGGGTGGGGTGAAAAACTGTTTTTT. It encodes CASSDGTGWGEKLFF.

The J gene is TRBJ2-5, the V gene TRBV19; 9 nucleotides match TRBD1. Germline CDR1 reads LNHDA; CDR2 reads SQIVND (reference sequence). This CDR3 region has 15 residues. V shed 5 bases, J shed 7 bases, and the junction held 11 bases outside the gene matches. CDR3 residues: CASSLSTGGAGTQYF. The CDR3 region has the DNA TGTGCCAGTAGTCTCTCAACAGGGGGCGCGGGGACCCAGTACTTC.

This sequence joins TRBV5-8 and TRBJ2-3; 12 bases are shared with TRBD2. CDR1 is SGHTS and CDR2 is YDEGEE in the germline V gene. Trimming took 4 bases from V and 0 from J; bases not matched to a gene: 9. The CDR3 spans 18 residues. CDR3 DNA: TGTGCCAGCAGCCACAGACTAGCGGGAGCTTCGAGCACAGATACGCAGTATTTT. This translates into CASSHRLAGASSTDTQYF.

This clone is a singleton in its sample. V usage is TRBV28 and J usage is TRBJ1-2; 7 nucleotides agree with TRBD1. V lost 6 bases to trimming and J lost 3 bases; unmatched junction nucleotides: 7. The CDR3 consists of 14 residues. Germline assignment: CDR1 MDHEN and CDR2 SYDVKM. DNA of the CDR3: TGTGCCAGCAGAGTAGGGGGCCCCCACTATGGCTACACCTTC. Translation: CASRVGGPHYGYTF.

The chain carries TRBV12-3 or TRBV12-4 and TRBJ2-7; maybe TRBD1 (5 bases). The V gene lost 3 bases and the J gene lost 2 bases, with 8 bases spanning the gap. The CDR3 loop spans 13 amino acids. The CDR3 protein is CASSLAGPYEQYF. The CDR3, as DNA: TGTGCCAGCAGTTTGGCAGGGCCCTACGAGCAGTACTTC.

This chain links TRBV5-5 with TRBJ1-1, with D unresolved. Trimming took off 4 bases at V and 4 bases at J, with 14 bases between the two ends. CDR3 length: 14 amino acids. Looked up from germline, CDR1 is SGHKS and CDR2 is YYEKEE (reference sequence). The CDR3 sequence: CASSLITVGTEAFF. In DNA form, the CDR3 reads TGTGCCAGCAGCCTGATCACAGTGGGCACTGAAGCTTTCTTT.

V gene TRBV4-3 combines with J gene TRBJ2-7, with 7 bases fitting TRBD2. Germline V CDR1 and CDR2: LGHNA, YSLEER. V dropped 0 bases and J dropped 3; count of bases not matched to a gene: 8. The CDR3 has 16 amino acids. This CDR3 is CASSQERSSGYYEQYF. For the CDR3, the DNA is TGCGCCAGCAGCCAAGAAAGGAGTAGCGGGTACTACGAGCAGTACTTC.

The genes are TRBV5-1 and TRBJ2-1; D possibly corresponds to TRBD1 (6 bases). The CDR3 sequence is 15 residues long. Germline V gene data show CDR1 as SGHRS and CDR2 as YFSETQ. Between the trimmed V and J ends, which lost 4 bases and 0 bases, there was a span of 11 bases. The CDR3, as DNA: TGCGCCAGCAGCCAGGGACATAACTCCTACAATGAGCAGTTCTTC. Translating gives CASSQGHNSYNEQFF.

This sequence joins TRBV7-9 and TRBJ1-4; TRBD1 aligns across 8 bases. V gave up 1 base and J gave up 7 bases; unmatched junction bases: 8. CDR3 length: 16 amino acids. Germline CDR1 SEHNR, CDR2 FQNEAQ (reference sequence). The CDR3 protein is CASSLEAQGAGEKLFF. The CDR3 coding sequence is TGTGCCAGCAGCTTAGAGGCTCAGGGGGCGGGTGAAAAACTGTTTTTT.

The CDR3 DNA is TGTGCCAGTAGTATGATCGGACAGCCCTATGGCTACACCTTC. It yields the protein CASSMIGQPYGYTF. The chain is built from TRBV19 and TRBJ1-2; D possibly corresponds to TRBD1 (6 bases). The V end was cut by 3 bases, the J end by 4 bases, with 12 bases between. CDR3 length: 14 residues. From germline, CDR1 is LNHDA and CDR2 SQIVND (reference sequence).

This chain uses TRBV24-1 with TRBJ2-3, with 11 bases aligning to TRBD2. This CDR3 has 17 amino acids. Germline V gene data show CDR1 as KGHDR and CDR2 as SFDVKD. V lost 4 bases, J lost 4 bases, and 9 bases stayed unmatched. CDR3 in amino acids: CATSERSSLAGADTQYF. CDR3 coding DNA: TGTGCCACCAGTGAAAGAAGCTCACTAGCGGGAGCAGATACGCAGTATTTT.

This chain links TRBV5-1 with TRBJ2-7, with 7 bases lining up with TRBD2. J was trimmed by 2 bases and V by 2 bases; bases with no gene match: 7. The germline CDR1 and CDR2 sequences are SGHRS and YFSETQ. This CDR3 spans 15 amino acids. CDR3 region: CASSLAAGSAYEQYF. CDR3 DNA sequence: TGCGCCAGCAGCTTAGCAGCGGGGAGCGCCTACGAGCAGTACTTC.

V and J are TRBV6-5 and TRBJ2-7, with D possibly matching TRBD2 (6 bases). The CDR3 is 13 amino acids. Germline-derived CDR1 and CDR2 are MNHEY and SVGAGI. V was trimmed by 7 bases and J by 2 bases, leaving 12 bases between them. The CDR3 DNA sequence: TGTGCCAGCAATACCGGGGAGGCCTACGAGCAGTACTTC. Translation gives CASNTGEAYEQYF.